This T cell receptor (beta chain) was identified in a study of Graves' ophthalmopathy and Graves' hyperthyroidism. Background on the study: The collection of peripheral blood took place at initial diagnosis, before any treatment.

This clonotype occurred many times. Amplification of TCR beta CDR3 regions used RNA transcripts. HTBI-primed first-round RT-PCR preceded second-round multiplex PCR. TCRdb reanalysed the multiplex PCR reads using MiXCR and keeps one entry per CDR3 protein. The repertoire holds about 210,000 distinct CDR3 sequences, with just under 30% as singletons. Germline V lookup: CDR1 SGHTA, CDR2 FQGNSA. The CDR3 spans 14 residues. Trimming took 6 bases from V and 0 from J, leaving 12 bases between them. The chain carries TRBV7-2 and TRBJ2-7; no clear D. The clonotype originates from a man aged 50-60 years with Graves' ophthalmopathy. The sequenced sample was peripheral blood. CDR3 sequence reads: CASRPDRYSYEQYF. CDR3 coding DNA: TGTGCCAGCAGGCCCGACCGTTACTCCTACGAGCAGTACTTC.